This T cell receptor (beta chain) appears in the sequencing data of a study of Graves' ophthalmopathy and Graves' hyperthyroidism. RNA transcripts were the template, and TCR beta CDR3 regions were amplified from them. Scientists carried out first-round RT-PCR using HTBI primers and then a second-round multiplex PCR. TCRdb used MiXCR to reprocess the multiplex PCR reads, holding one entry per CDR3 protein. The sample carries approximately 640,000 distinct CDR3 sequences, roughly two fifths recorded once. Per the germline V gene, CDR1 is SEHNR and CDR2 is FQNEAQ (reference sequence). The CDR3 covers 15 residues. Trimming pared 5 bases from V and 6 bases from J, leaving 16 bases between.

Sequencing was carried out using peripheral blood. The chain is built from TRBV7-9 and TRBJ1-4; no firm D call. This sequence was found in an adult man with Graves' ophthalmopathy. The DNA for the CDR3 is TGTGCCAGCAGCAAAAATCAGCTTGGAGATGAAAAACTGTTTTTT. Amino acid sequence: CASSKNQLGDEKLFF.